The 6 T cell receptor beta chains below come from one sample, sequenced in a study of blood T cell repertoires in COVID-19. The method was immunoSEQ multiplex PCR; TCRdb's version includes in-frame clones alone and lacks a portion of them. The data contain 70,000 to 85,000 clones, 80% to 90% of them singletons. Sample: peripheral blood. These receptors were obtained from a woman of 80 years or more with acute or convalescent COVID-19.

J is TRBJ1-1 and V is TRBV5-1; 10 bases fit TRBD1. The CDR3 runs 17 residues. The germline V gene has CDR1 SGHRS and CDR2 YFSETQ. V lost 4 bases and J lost 1; bases outside the gene matches: 10. The CDR3 spells CASSGRGQGVGNTEAFF. CDR3 sequence (DNA): TGCGCCAGCAGCGGTAGAGGACAGGGGGTAGGGAACACTGAAGCTTTCTTT.

In DNA form, the CDR3 reads TGTGCCAGCAGGTTAGCGGAATACGAGCAGTACTTC. Its translation: CASRLAEYEQYF. The V gene is TRBV6-5, the J gene TRBJ2-7; a weak D match, TRBD2 (6 bases). Trimming took 6 bases from V and 4 from J, leaving 10 bases between them. The CDR3 is 12 residues long. Germline CDR1 reads MNHEY; CDR2 reads SVGAGI.

V and J are TRBV10-3 and TRBJ2-5, with D unresolved. CDR3 size: 14 residues. V gave up 4 bases and J gave up 1 base, with 10 bases separating them. CDR1 and CDR2 (germline): ENHRY, SYGVKD. Here the CDR3 DNA reads TGTGCCATCAGTGGCGAGACTGGCCAAGAGACCCAGTACTTC. This encodes CAISGETGQETQYF.

The rearrangement joins TRBV13 to TRBJ1-4; 7 nucleotides line up with TRBD1. After removal of 5 bases from V and 5 bases from J, the junction contained 5 bases not matched to a gene. Germline CDR1 PRHDT, CDR2 FYEKMQ (reference sequence). This CDR3 spans 14 amino acids. The CDR3 nucleotides read TGTGCCAGCAGCGATAGCAGGGGGAATGAAAAACTGTTTTTT. Its translation is CASSDSRGNEKLFF.

The J gene is TRBJ1-3, the V gene TRBV3-1 (or the pseudogene TRBV3-2); 8 bases align to TRBD1. V lost 1 base to trimming and J lost 4 bases; unmatched junction nucleotides: 6. This CDR3 region has 16 residues. The germline V gene encodes CDR1 LGHDT and CDR2 YNNKEL (reference sequence). CDR3 sequence reads: CASSQGPGGEGNTIYF. The CDR3 DNA reads as TGTGCCAGCAGCCAAGGACCAGGGGGCGAAGGAAACACCATATATTTT.

The chain joins TRBV2 to TRBJ2-2; tentative D call: TRBD2 (5 bases). V was trimmed by 7 bases and J by 0 bases, leaving 9 bases between them. Germline V gives CDR1 SNHLY, CDR2 FYNNEI. CDR3 size: 14 residues. In DNA, the CDR3 is TGTGCCAGCAAAACAGCGGCGAACACCGGGGAGCTGTTTTTT. Amino acids: CASKTAANTGELFF.